The 9 T cell receptor beta chains reported below all come from one sample, sequenced in a study of T cell repertoires in cytomegalovirus infection. Each CDR3 protein gets one entry after TCRdb re-called the reads with MiXCR. The data show 300,000 or so distinct CDR3 sequences, around 10% seen once. The sample consisted of PBMCs. The source of these receptors is a human donor in good health (CMV status not recorded). Some clones in this sample may be carry-over from other donors' samples.

The chain carries TRBV20-1 and TRBJ2-5; TRBD2 is a possible D gene (6 bases). The CDR3 covers 16 residues. The germline gives CDR1 DFQATT, CDR2 SNEGSKA (reference sequence). The ends were cut back, 6 bases at V and 1 base at J, with 21 bases in the middle. The CDR3 bases are TGCAGTGCCCCAAACCCTAGAAGGACTACCCAAGAGACCCAGTACTTC. It specifies CSAPNPRRTTQETQYF.

On this clonotype: This may be a read error, as it is one base from a much larger clone. V is TRBV6-5 and J is TRBJ1-2; the match to TRBD1 covers 7 bases. V lost 0 bases to trimming and J lost 7 bases; unmatched junction nucleotides: 5. The CDR3 covers 14 residues. Per germline, CDR1 MNHEY and CDR2 SVGAGI. CDR3 in amino acids: CASSYSDREGGYTF. CDR3 sequence (DNA): TGTGCCAGCAGTTACTCTGACAGGGAAGGTGGCTACACCTTC.

This clonotype was picked up many times. The chain uses TRBV6-2 or TRBV6-3 and TRBJ2-3; no firm D call. V shed 0 bases and J shed 0 bases, with 13 bases lying between them. This CDR3 region has 17 residues. Germline CDR1 MNHEY, CDR2 SVGEGT. CDR3 DNA: TGTGCCAGCAGTTACTCAAGTATAACGGTTAGCACAGATACGCAGTATTTT. This translates into CASSYSSITVSTDTQYF.

The table lists this clonotype with many counts. The rearrangement joins TRBV27 to TRBJ1-5; D is undetermined. The length of the CDR3 is 13 residues. Looked up from germline, CDR1 is MNHEY and CDR2 is SMNVEV (reference sequence). V lost 3 bases, J lost 5 bases, and 8 bases lay in between. The CDR3 nucleotides are TGTGCCAGCAGTTTCGGTCGGTATCAGCCCCAGCATTTT. Residues: CASSFGRYQPQHF.

The chain combines TRBV24-1 with TRBJ1-5, with D maybe TRBD1 (6 bases). Trimming took 4 bases from V and 5 from J, leaving 23 bases between them. CDR1 and CDR2 (germline): KGHDR, SFDVKD. This CDR3 comprises 18 residues. For the CDR3, the DNA is TGTGCCACCAGTGAATTTGCGGGGGCAGGGCCCAAGGATCAGCCCCAGCATTTT. This encodes CATSEFAGAGPKDQPQHF.

This clonotype was observed a few times. This sequence joins TRBV10-3 and TRBJ1-2, with TRBD1 identical over 9 bases. This CDR3 spans 15 amino acids. Per germline, CDR1 ENHRY and CDR2 SYGVKD. The trim removed 3 bases at V and 4 bases at J, leaving 6 bases unmatched. CDR3 sequence reads: CAISDPGTGRYGYTF. For the CDR3, the DNA is TGTGCCATCAGTGACCCTGGGACAGGGCGCTATGGCTACACCTTC.

This clonotype came up many times. The chain's CDR3 is CASSLNGAPGELFF. The CDR3, as DNA: TGTGCCAGCAGTCTAAACGGGGCCCCCGGGGAGCTGTTTTTT. This chain connects TRBV28 to TRBJ2-2; either TRBD1 or TRBD2 may fit D (5 bases each). Deletions cut 5 bases from V and 6 bases from J, with 13 bases between. The V gene's germline CDR1 is MDHEN and CDR2 SYDVKM. The CDR3 has 14 residues.

This chain uses TRBV29-1 with TRBJ2-7, with TRBD1 identical over 8 bases. The CDR3 is made up of 13 amino acids. With 6 bases clipped from V and 4 bases from J, the junction kept 8 bases outside the gene matches. From germline, CDR1 is SQVTM and CDR2 ANQGSEA. The CDR3 sequence: CSVFGQGHYEQYF. The CDR3 region has the DNA TGCAGCGTATTTGGACAGGGCCATTACGAGCAGTACTTC.

The rearrangement joins TRBV20-1 to TRBJ2-5; tentative D call: TRBD2 (5 bases). The CDR3 extends over 13 amino acids. Per the germline V gene, CDR1 is DFQATT and CDR2 is SNEGSKA (reference sequence). V was clipped by 1 base and J by 5 bases, with 11 bases between them. The CDR3 DNA is TGCAGTGCTAGAGGTTTGGGAGCGGAGACCCAGTACTTC. Residues: CSARGLGAETQYF.